The sequence of this T cell receptor (beta chain) was determined in a study of cytomegalovirus exposure and HLA in healthy donors. Notes on the study in general: Excluded: some indistinguishable V segments such as TRBV6-2 and TRBV6-3.

J lost 3 bases, V lost 2 bases, and 13 bases had no gene match. The germline V gene has CDR1 SGHRS and CDR2 YFSETQ. CDR3 length: 17 residues. Amplification used 60 Vbeta primers and 13 Jbeta primers. TCRdb's table, derived via immunoSEQ multiplex PCR, lists solely in-frame clones and lacks some. This table has 95,000 to 100,000 clones, around four fifths appearing once. As to this clone: Its antigen is as yet unknown.

The rearrangement uses TRBV5-1 and TRBJ2-7; TRBD2 aligns across 8 bases. The sample was PBMCs. The sequence derives from a female donor in good health and CMV-seropositive. The CDR3 is CASSFVGSGDGFYEQYF. The CDR3 DNA reads TGCGCCAGCAGCTTTGTTGGTAGCGGGGACGGTTTCTACGAGCAGTACTTC.